The rows below give T cell receptor beta chains drawn from one sample of a study of T cells expressing NK-cell markers. Reanalyzing the 5' RACE reads, TCRdb keeps one entry per CDR3 protein, without DNA. The table lists about 550,000 distinct CDR3 sequences. Sequencing input: blood T cells: a sorted CD56 or NKG2C T cell subset, CD4+ or CD8+ T cells, or bulk PBMC T cells (not recorded which). The receptors originated from a young man in good health. CDR3s include the opening cysteine and the closing phenylalanine or tryptophan.

v_gene	j_gene	CDR3aa
TRBV27	TRBJ1-1	CASSLSLSAGTEAFF
TRBV2	TRBJ2-2	CASKEAGVRTGELFF
TRBV21-1	TRBJ1-5	CASSKEGAGSFSNQPQHF
TRBV13	TRBJ2-3	CASSPTTHAGLRLTTSTDTQYF
TRBV5-1	TRBJ2-1	CASSLDPSAHNEQFF
TRBV6-1	TRBJ2-7	CASRPPGQSYEQYF
TRBV25-1	TRBJ1-2	CASSARDTVYGYTF
TRBV6-2/TRBV6-3	TRBJ2-7	CASSYHQDPRRGDEQYF
TRBV19	TRBJ1-1	CASRLGQTRINTEAFF
TRBV20-1	TRBJ1-2	CSARALTDYGYTF
TRBV5-1	TRBJ2-7	CASSLVGRGLEPYEQYF
TRBV6-2/TRBV6-3	TRBJ2-7	CASTRTGVSASSEQYF
TRBV18	TRBJ2-3	CASSPTAGQGADTQYF
TRBV15	TRBJ2-5	CATSRTRQGQETQYF
TRBV5-5	TRBJ2-5	CASSRQTGPNQETQYF
TRBV6-1	TRBJ2-2	CASRWREGLDTGELFF
TRBV11-2	TRBJ2-1	CASSLIGTGYSSYNEQFF
TRBV12-3/TRBV12-4	TRBJ2-5	CASTIGRETQYF
TRBV20-1	TRBJ1-5	CSARGDRISINQPQHF
TRBV5-1	TRBJ2-7	CASSLASSGSVYEQYF
TRBV11-1	TRBJ1-1	CASSLVIGQNTEAFF
TRBV7-2	TRBJ2-1	CASSLVGTSGSWQFF
TRBV27	TRBJ2-3	CASSNLAGGEDTQYF
TRBV29-1	TRBJ2-5	CSVDRYGEGGSAETQYF
TRBV19	TRBJ1-5	CASRIGSGSNQPQHF
TRBV29-1	TRBJ2-4	CSVEYREVLNIQYF
TRBV4-3	TRBJ2-1	CASSQAATSGEYNEQFF
TRBV5-1	TRBJ2-6	CASSWEGSGANVLTF
TRBV4-1	TRBJ2-5	CASSRPGGLETQYF
TRBV20-1	TRBJ2-7	CSARSKAVSYEQYF
TRBV10-3	TRBJ1-3	CAISEQGLSSGNTIYF
TRBV20-1	TRBJ2-3	CSAERDSTDTQYF
TRBV7-2	TRBJ2-7	CASSLSGATYEQYF
TRBV19	TRBJ2-3	CASSSRSRPGSDTQYF
TRBV10-1	TRBJ2-3	CASSALTGIDTQYF
TRBV12-3/TRBV12-4	TRBJ2-1	CASSLLFNEQFF
TRBV5-1	TRBJ2-5	CASSPRGGPGEQETQYF
TRBV5-1	TRBJ1-3	CASSLGGTDTGNTIYF
TRBV5-1	TRBJ1-1	CASNPVGTGRSHTEAFF
TRBV11-1	TRBJ2-1	CASSPATLTTSGRANEQFF
TRBV20-1	TRBJ2-5	CSADRDRVETQYF
TRBV9	TRBJ2-1	CASSDPQGTSGSNEQFF
TRBV7-9	TRBJ2-3	CASSPAGREGTDTQYF
TRBV29-1	TRBJ2-7	CSVRTSGRAFSSYEQYF
TRBV20-1	TRBJ2-7	CSASSGRVYEQYF
TRBV6-1	TRBJ1-5	CASSHGTDSNQPQHF